The T cell receptor beta chain under discussion was sequenced for a study of blood T cell repertoires in COVID-19. Study context: In each case, the material was cDNA or gDNA derived from T cells, B-cell-depleted T cells, or PBMCs.

The data were produced by immunoSEQ multiplex PCR, yet TCRdb's version contains in-frame clones alone and is incomplete. This sample has approximately 390,000 clones, with approximately 85% found just once. V dropped 8 bases and J dropped 8; count of bases not matched to a gene: 9. The V gene's germline CDR1 is SEHNR and CDR2 FQNEAQ (reference sequence). The CDR3 is 15 amino acids. The chain employs TRBV7-9 and TRBJ1-4; TRBD1 agrees at 12 bases. The origin of this receptor is a woman aged 40 to 50 with acute COVID-19. The sample consisted of PBMCs or T cells enriched from blood (not recorded which). This chain's CDR3 is CASPPPGTGGEKLFF. The CDR3 region has the DNA TGTGCCAGCCCCCCGCCCGGGACAGGGGGCGAAAAACTGTTTTTT.